A selection of T cell receptor beta chains follows, all from one sample in a study of vaccination effects on CD4 cells after COVID-19. Their target antigens are unknown. Profiled with immunoSEQ multiplex PCR; TCRdb holds only in-frame clones, not every one. In the table there are about 27,000 clones, approximately 70% of which are singletons. The material was CD4+ T cells from PBMCs cultured with HCoV-NL63 spike peptides, obtained before COVID-19 vaccination. These receptors were collected from a human donor who received a COVID-19 vaccine. The CDR3 runs from the conserved cysteine through the conserved F or W. Each record gives: J gene, clone size, V gene, D gene, CDR3 DNA, CDR3 protein. A D gene is named only where the DNA matches it firmly. Only some rows state a clone size, as once, few, many or a class for expanded clones.

TRBJ2-1 | - | TRBV18 | - | TGTGCCAGCTCACCACCCTATAATGAGCAGTTCTTC | CASSPPYNEQFF
TRBJ1-2 | few | TRBV7-9 | - | TGTGCCAGCAGCTTAGGGAGCAGTCGGGAGAGGGGCTACACCTTC | CASSLGSSRERGYTF
TRBJ1-5 | - | TRBV19 | - | TGTGCCAGTAGTACGGGGGGGGTTTATAGCAATCAGCCCCAGCATTTT | CASSTGGVYSNQPQHF
TRBJ1-2 | - | TRBV19 | TRBD1 | TGTGCCAGTAGTATCGGGGGACAGGTTGGCGGCTACACCTTC | CASSIGGQVGGYTF
TRBJ2-2 | few | TRBV28 | TRBD2 | TGTGCCAGCAGTCTTACTAGCGGGAGAGACACCGGGGAGCTGTTTTTT | CASSLTSGRDTGELFF
TRBJ1-1 | - | TRBV15 | - | TGTGCCACCAGCAGACCCCTATTGGGAGGGCGAGCTTTCTTT | CATSRPLLGGRAFF
TRBJ2-7 | few | TRBV5-8 | - | TGTGCCAGCAGCTTAACGGATTACGAGCAGTACTTC | CASSLTDYEQYF
TRBJ2-3 | - | TRBV27 | - | TGTGCCAGCAGTTTGCGGGTGGATGGCACAGATACGCAGTATTTT | CASSLRVDGTDTQYF
TRBJ2-3 | - | TRBV7-2 | - | TGTGCCAGCAGCTTTAGCGGTTCCCTCGGAGATACGCAGTATTTT | CASSFSGSLGDTQYF
TRBJ2-7 | - | TRBV28 | - | TGTGCCAGCAGAGGACACTACGAGCAGTACTTC | CASRGHYEQYF
TRBJ1-5 | - | TRBV6-2/TRBV6-3 | TRBD1 | TGTGCCAGCAGTTACTATACAGGGGGCCTAAGCAATCAGCCCCAGCATTTT | CASSYYTGGLSNQPQHF
TRBJ1-6 | few | TRBV6-5 | TRBD1 | TGTGCCAGCAGTAACAGGGGGCGCGGATCACCCCTCCACTTT | CASSNRGRGSPLHF
TRBJ2-7 | - | TRBV30 | - | TGTGCCTGGAGTATAACAGGGCGGTACGAGCAGTACTTC | CAWSITGRYEQYF
TRBJ2-3 | - | TRBV5-1 | TRBD2 | TGCGCCAGCAGCACGGGGACTAGCGGGAGTGTGGATACGCAGTATTTT | CASSTGTSGSVDTQYF
TRBJ2-7 | once | TRBV6-5 | TRBD1 | TGTGCCAGCAGGGTCCGGGACAGGGCCCACGAGCAGTACTTC | CASRVRDRAHEQYF
TRBJ2-7 | once | TRBV7-2 | - | TGTGCCAGCAGCTTAGAGCTAGGGATCTTTAACTTC | CASSLELGIFNF
TRBJ2-7 | - | TRBV30 | TRBD1 | TGTGCCGGTTCCGTGCTGGGACAGGGAACCTACGAGCAGTACTTC | CAGSVLGQGTYEQYF
TRBJ1-5 | few | TRBV25-1 | - | TGTGCCAGCAGTGAGCCGGGTCGCGATGAGCCCCAGCATTTT | CASSEPGRDEPQHF
TRBJ1-1 | - | TRBV4-1 | - | TGCGCCAGCAGCCAACAGGGCCAGGGGACTGAAGCTTTCTTT | CASSQQGQGTEAFF
TRBJ2-7 | - | TRBV29-1 | - | TGCAGCGCGAGAACCCTCTACGAGCAGTACTTC | CSARTLYEQYF
TRBJ2-1 | - | TRBV7-6 | TRBD2 | TGTGCCAGCAGCTTGGCCACACCGGGGGGGAGTGAAAAGTTAGACTCCTACAATGAGCAGTTCTTC | CASSLATPGGSEKLDSYNEQFF
TRBJ2-3 | - | TRBV19 | TRBD2 | TGTGCCAGTAGGGACTCCGGGACTACCTCCCCGCAGTATTTT | CASRDSGTTSPQYF